These 8 T cell receptor beta chains were sequenced from one sample in a study of shared clonotypes between healthy human individuals. It was CD45RO-negative cells, positively selected for CCR7, that made up naive CD8 cells, with terminally differentiated effector memory CD45RA+ cells excluded. The repertoire was sequenced with immunoSEQ multiplex PCR; TCRdb's copy has only in-frame clones and lacks some. The sample lists a few million clones, roughly 93% occurring once. What was sequenced was naive CD8+ T cells from PBMCs. The origin of the receptors is a man aged 18 to 29 in good health. Some clones in this sample may be carry-over from other donors' samples.

The chain links TRBV9 to TRBJ2-5; D perhaps matches TRBD2 (5 bases). CDR1 and CDR2 (germline): SGDLS, YYNGEE. The CDR3 runs 17 residues. Trimming cost V 2 bases and J 2 bases, with 19 bases left between them. CDR3 sequence: CASSVGLGWESQETQYF. The CDR3 nucleotides are TGTGCCAGCAGCGTTGGTCTGGGGTGGGAGTCTCAAGAGACCCAGTACTTC.

This clone has a single count. The chain employs TRBV27 and TRBJ2-1, with TRBD1 as a possible D gene (6 bases). Germline V gives CDR1 MNHEY, CDR2 SMNVEV (reference sequence). The CDR3 has 20 amino acids. Trimming took off 6 bases at V and 0 bases at J, with 27 bases between the two ends. CDR3 nucleotides: TGTGCCAGCAGCCCCGAGGGACATAAGATAATAAGGGGCTCCTACAATGAGCAGTTCTTC. This gives the protein CASSPEGHKIIRGSYNEQFF.

The rearrangement links TRBV27 to TRBJ2-3; 8 bases are shared with TRBD2. Germline CDR1 reads MNHEY; CDR2 reads SMNVEV (reference sequence). The J segment lost 4 bases and the V segment lost 2 bases, leaving 5 bases of the junction unmatched. The CDR3 length is 15 residues. For the CDR3, the DNA is TGTGCCAGCAGTTTAACGGGAGGGTGGGCAGATACGCAGTATTTT. Protein product: CASSLTGGWADTQYF.

Only one count was recorded for this clone. This chain connects TRBV13 to TRBJ2-5; 8 bases match TRBD1. The CDR3 extends over 13 amino acids. J gave up 3 bases and V 5 bases, and 2 bases lay outside the gene matches. From germline, CDR1 is PRHDT and CDR2 FYEKMQ (reference sequence). CDR3 region: CASSQDREETQYF. DNA for the CDR3: TGTGCCAGCAGCCAGGACAGGGAAGAGACCCAGTACTTC.

The chain is built from TRBV7-9 and TRBJ2-3; 8 positions match TRBD2. The germline V gene has CDR1 SEHNR and CDR2 FQNEAQ (reference sequence). The CDR3 sequence is 15 residues long. Losses at the gene ends were 2 bases for V and 4 bases for J; bases not matched to a gene: 5. The CDR3 here is CASSLTSGSPDTQYF. CDR3 nucleotide sequence: TGTGCCAGCAGCTTAACCAGCGGGAGCCCAGATACGCAGTATTTT.

CDR3 bases: TGCGCCAGCAGCCAAGTTACTAGGACAACCGTCTACAATGAGCAGTTCTTC. It yields the protein CASSQVTRTTVYNEQFF. The rearrangement joins TRBV4-1 to TRBJ2-1; D could derive from TRBD1 or TRBD2 (5 bases each). V was shortened by 1 base and J by 3 bases, with 16 bases between the two germline ends. The CDR3 consists of 17 residues. Germline loops: CDR1 MGHRA, CDR2 YSYEKL.

This clone was seen just once. The gene calls are TRBV19 and TRBJ2-1; 12 positions agree with TRBD2. The CDR3 spans 17 residues. The germline V gene has CDR1 LNHDA and CDR2 SQIVND (reference sequence). The V and J ends lost 5 bases and 1 base, in that order; junction bases with no gene match: 6. CDR3 bases: TGTGCCAGTAGTGCGACTAGCGGGAGTGGGTCCTACAATGAGCAGTTCTTC. This codes for CASSATSGSGSYNEQFF.

Notes on this clone: Different DNA sequences within this sample yield the same CDR3. J is TRBJ2-7 and V is TRBV13, with a weak D call TRBD1 (5 bases). This CDR3 has 13 amino acids. Trimming stripped 5 bases from V and 0 bases from J, with 8 bases between. Germline V gives CDR1 PRHDT, CDR2 FYEKMQ (reference sequence). The CDR3 DNA is TGTGCCAGCAGCCCTGGACACTCCTACGAGCAGTACTTC. Its protein is CASSPGHSYEQYF.